These 26 T cell receptor beta chains share one sample of origin, sequenced in a study of regulatory T cells in long-lasting Graves disease. With iRepertoire HTBI primers and Arm-PCR of CDR3 regions, TCR beta libraries were built. TCRdb re-called the multiplex PCR reads with MiXCR, one entry per CDR3 protein. The repertoire has fewer than 450,000 distinct CDR3 sequences, 23% of them found once; the top ten carry about 26%. Time point defined: persistent/refractory GD, antithyroid drugs over 5 years with positive TRAb. PBMC-extracted RNA yielded the TCR library. The specimen comprised peripheral blood mononuclear cells (PBMCs), sampled when the disease was refractory, from a patient treated with antithyroid drugs. Receptors originate from a female donor with Graves disease.

The chain couples TRBV15 to TRBJ1-1, with 8 bases fitting TRBD1. V lost 6 bases, J lost 4 bases, and 7 bases stayed unmatched. CDR1 is LNHNV and CDR2 is YYDKDF in the germline V gene (reference sequence). This CDR3 is 14 amino acids long. The CDR3, as DNA: TGTGCCACCAGGACCACAGGGGGGGTCACTGAAGCTTTCTTT. It codes for CATRTTGGVTEAFF. The whole variable domain, filled in from reference TRBV15 and TRBJ1-1, reads DAMVIQNPRYQVTQFGKPVTLSCSQTLNHNVMYWYQQKSSQAPKLLFHYYDKDFNNEADTPDNFQSRRPNTSFCFLDIRSPGLGDTAMYLCATRTTGGVTEAFFGQGTRLTVV.

This chain's CDR3 is CASKLTDHYGYTF. CDR3 DNA sequence: TGTGCCAGCAAATTGACAGATCACTATGGCTACACCTTC. This chain connects TRBV28 to TRBJ1-2, with a weak D call TRBD1 (5 bases). The CDR3 covers 13 residues. Per germline, CDR1 MDHEN and CDR2 SYDVKM. The V and J ends lost 7 bases and 3 bases respectively, with 12 bases between them.

This clonotype was observed a handful of times. The J gene is TRBJ1-5, the V gene TRBV6-1; D gene unclear. V dropped 6 bases and J dropped 0 bases, with 12 bases sitting between them. CDR1 is MNHNS and CDR2 is SASEGT in the germline V gene. CDR3 length: 15 residues. Written as DNA, the CDR3 is TGTGCCAGCAGAGACGCTGGCTTTAGCAATCAGCCCCAGCATTTT. Amino acid sequence: CASRDAGFSNQPQHF.

The chain links TRBV19 to TRBJ2-2, with unresolved D. This CDR3 has 17 residues. V lost 6 bases to trimming and J lost 1 base, with 18 bases between them. Germline V gene lookup returns CDR1 LNHDA and CDR2 SQIVND (reference sequence). The CDR3 reads CASSPNRRQMNTGELFF. CDR3 sequence (DNA): TGTGCCAGTAGCCCCAATAGACGACAAATGAACACCGGGGAGCTGTTTTTT.

There are many counts of this clonotype. The V and J genes are TRBV28 and TRBJ2-7; TRBD2 aligns across 8 bases. There are 14 residues in the CDR3. The germline CDR1 and CDR2 sequences are MDHEN and SYDVKM. V lost 5 bases to trimming and J lost 5 bases; unmatched junction nucleotides: 8. The CDR3 DNA sequence: TGTGCCAGCAGTGGAACGGGAGGGTCGAACGAGCAGTACTTC. Encoded protein: CASSGTGGSNEQYF. Full variable domain (missing parts from reference TRBV28 and TRBJ2-7): DVKVTQSSRYLVKRTGEKVFLECVQDMDHENMFWYRQDPGLGLRLIYFSYDVKMKEKGDIPEGYSVSREKKERFSLILESASTNQTSMYLCASSGTGGSNEQYFGPGTRLTVT.

Only a few counts were recorded for this clonotype. This chain connects TRBV20-1 to TRBJ2-3; D is unresolved. Germline CDR1 and CDR2: DFQATT and SNEGSKA (reference sequence). V was cut by 3 bases and J by 2 bases, with 15 bases left in between. CDR3 length: 15 amino acids. DNA for the CDR3: TGCAGTGCTAGTGGGCAGCGACTCGCCACAGATACGCAGTATTTT. Translating gives CSASGQRLATDTQYF.

Only a few counts were recorded for this clonotype. This chain connects TRBV9 to TRBJ1-1, with D possibly being TRBD1 (5 bases). V dropped 0 bases and J dropped 11 bases, with 17 bases sitting between them. Germline values: CDR1 SGDLS, CDR2 YYNGEE. This CDR3 contains 14 residues. The CDR3 spells CASSVGVGARIAFF. Written as DNA, the CDR3 is TGTGCCAGCAGCGTAGGCGTAGGGGCGCGGATCGCTTTCTTT.

At least ten counts were recorded for this clonotype. V is TRBV29-1 and J is TRBJ2-5; TRBD1 matches at 7 bases. Germline CDR1 SQVTM, CDR2 ANQGSEA. The CDR3 contains 13 residues. The J segment lost 7 bases and the V segment lost 7 bases, leaving 12 bases of the junction unmatched. The CDR3 DNA is TGCAGCGGCGTCTCCGGGACAGCCATGACCCAGTACTTC. It is translated as CSGVSGTAMTQYF.

This clonotype occurred a few times. V and J are TRBV14 and TRBJ2-2; TRBD2 agrees at 9 bases. The V gene's germline CDR1 is SGHDN and CDR2 FVKESK. The CDR3 is made up of 15 amino acids. Trimming at V came to 7 bases and at J to 7 bases, leaving 10 bases not matched to a gene. Here the CDR3 DNA reads TGTGCCAGCACGGCGGGAGGGCCTCGAAACGGGGAGCTGTTTTTT. Protein sequence: CASTAGGPRNGELFF.

The genes are TRBV3-1 and TRBJ2-7; tentatively, D is TRBD1 or TRBD2 (5 bases each). V lost 1 base and J 6 bases, leaving 7 bases between the germline ends. This CDR3 comprises 12 residues. Germline CDR1 and CDR2: LGHDT and YNNKEL (reference sequence). The CDR3 DNA is TGTGCCAGCAGCCAAGCAGGGACCGAGCAGTACTTC. As protein: CASSQAGTEQYF.

This clonotype was seen only a few times. This sequence joins TRBV6-1 and TRBJ2-7, with 9 bases matching TRBD1. Losses at the gene ends were 6 bases for V and 3 bases for J; bases not matched to a gene: 15. The CDR3 consists of 17 residues. Germline-derived CDR1 and CDR2 are MNHNS and SASEGT. CDR3 sequence reads: CASSLSPSGTGHYEQYF. The CDR3 DNA reads as TGTGCCAGCAGCCTGTCTCCCTCCGGGACAGGGCACTACGAGCAGTACTTC.

A single count supports this clonotype. This chain links TRBV20-1 with TRBJ2-1; TRBD2 matches 9 bases. Germline loops: CDR1 DFQATT, CDR2 SNEGSKA (reference sequence). The CDR3 spans 14 residues. The J segment lost 9 bases and the V segment lost 5 bases, leaving 11 bases of the junction unmatched. The CDR3 loop is CSALLGSGRREQFF. CDR3 in DNA: TGCAGTGCTCTGCTAGGGAGCGGGAGGCGTGAGCAGTTCTTC.

This clonotype occurred a few times. J is TRBJ2-7 and V is TRBV7-2; 10 bases are a match to TRBD2. The trim removed 1 base at V and 4 bases at J, leaving 1 base unmatched. Germline-derived CDR1 and CDR2 are SGHTA and FQGNSA. CDR3 length equals 14 residues. CDR3 nucleotides: TGTGCCAGCAGCTTAGAACTAGCGGGATACGAGCAGTACTTC. It is translated as CASSLELAGYEQYF.

This chain connects TRBV30 to TRBJ1-1, with a weak D call TRBD1 (5 bases). This CDR3 contains 12 residues. Trimming shortened V by 3 bases and J by 0 bases, and 5 bases separated the two germline ends. Germline CDR1 and CDR2: GTSNPN and SVGIG (reference sequence). DNA for the CDR3: TGTGCCTGGAGAGGGGTGAACACTGAAGCTTTCTTT. It is translated as CAWRGVNTEAFF.

This rearrangement joins TRBV13 to TRBJ1-1; perhaps TRBD1 as D (5 bases). V lost 8 bases, J lost 5 bases, and 12 bases lay in between. CDR3 size: 12 residues. Per germline, CDR1 PRHDT and CDR2 FYEKMQ (reference sequence). In nucleotides, the CDR3 is TGTGCCAGCGCCCCGGGGCTTACTGAAGCTTTCTTT. Residues: CASAPGLTEAFF.

This clonotype was seen more than once but under ten times. The V call is TRBV13, the J call TRBJ1-1, with D possibly being TRBD1 (6 bases). The CDR3 is 17 residues long. The V gene's germline CDR1 is PRHDT and CDR2 FYEKMQ (reference sequence). Trimming left V 2 bases short and J 7 bases short, with 23 bases between. CDR3 coding DNA: TGTGCCAGCAGCTTACTCTCGAGCCGACAGGAACAGGGTGAAGCTTTCTTT. Translated: CASSLLSSRQEQGEAFF.

The chain links TRBV19 to TRBJ1-2; 7 bases line up with TRBD1. Trimming cost V 5 bases and J 3 bases; bases outside gene matches: 9. The length of the CDR3 is 15 residues. In germline, CDR1 is LNHDA, CDR2 SQIVND (reference sequence). The DNA for the CDR3 is TGTGCCAGTAGTCCATTAAGACAGGGCCACTATGGCTACACCTTC. This codes for CASSPLRQGHYGYTF. The full variable domain, its missing parts supplied by reference TRBV19 and TRBJ1-2, is DGGITQSPKYLFRKEGQNVTLSCEQNLNHDAMYWYRQDPGQGLRLIYYSQIVNDFQKGDIAEGYSVSREKKESFPLTVTSAQKNPTAFYLCASSPLRQGHYGYTFGSGTRLTVV.

This clonotype was counted between two and nine times. This chain uses TRBV20-1 with TRBJ2-3, with 11 bases aligning to TRBD2. Losses at the gene ends were 4 bases for V and 6 bases for J; bases not matched to a gene: 6. The CDR3 has 14 residues. Germline V gives CDR1 DFQATT, CDR2 SNEGSKA (reference sequence). The CDR3 nucleotides read TGCAGTGCTACTAGCGGGAGGAGTTGGGATACGCAGTATTTT. Its translation: CSATSGRSWDTQYF.

The V and J genes are TRBV6-1 and TRBJ2-7; D ambiguous. The CDR3 loop spans 15 amino acids. Germline V gene data show CDR1 as MNHNS and CDR2 as SASEGT. The V and J ends lost 6 bases and 5 bases respectively, with 20 bases between them. The DNA for the CDR3 is TGTGCCAGCAGCCCCGACCGTGTCCTAGGTGACGAGCAGTACTTC. This translates into CASSPDRVLGDEQYF.

This clonotype was detected many times. The chain has TRBV28 and TRBJ2-7; 14 bases map to TRBD2. V gave up 6 bases and J gave up 5 bases; unmatched junction bases: 12. Germline V gene lookup returns CDR1 MDHEN and CDR2 SYDVKM. This CDR3 contains 17 residues. The chain's CDR3 is CASSPNPGLAGVDEQYF. The CDR3 nucleotides are TGTGCCAGCAGCCCTAACCCGGGACTAGCGGGAGTAGACGAGCAGTACTTC.

This clonotype was picked up many times. V gene TRBV28 combines with J gene TRBJ2-5, with 11 nucleotides matching TRBD2. The CDR3 is 15 residues long. With V trimmed by 5 bases and J by 3 bases, 5 bases remained unmatched. CDR1 and CDR2 from the germline V gene are MDHEN and SYDVKM. CDR3 region: CASSKGTSGKETQYF. CDR3 coding DNA: TGTGCCAGCAGTAAGGGGACTAGCGGAAAAGAGACCCAGTACTTC.

The chain has TRBV29-1 and TRBJ2-4, with D unclear. In germline, CDR1 is SQVTM, CDR2 ANQGSEA. The V end lost 2 bases, the J end lost 0 bases, and 14 bases lay between the germline ends. The CDR3 loop spans 16 amino acids. The DNA for the CDR3 is TGCAGCGTTGAATCTTGGGGTGCTCTAGCCAAAAACATTCAGTACTTC. This translates into CSVESWGALAKNIQYF. The full variable domain, rest sourced from reference TRBV29-1 and TRBJ2-4, is SAVISQKPSRDICQRGTSLTIQCQVDSQVTMMFWYRQQPGQSLTLIATANQGSEATYESGFVIDKFPISRPNLTFSTLTVSNMSPEDSSIYLCSVESWGALAKNIQYFGAGTRLSVL.

The V call is TRBV20-1, the J call TRBJ1-5, with D unclear. This CDR3 has 13 amino acids. V lost 1 base and J lost 9, with 13 bases in between. Per the germline V gene, CDR1 is DFQATT and CDR2 is SNEGSKA (reference sequence). DNA of the CDR3: TGCAGTGCTAGAGTGCAGGAGATGGGGCCCCAGCATTTT. It is translated as CSARVQEMGPQHF.

In its sample, this clonotype was seen a few times. J is TRBJ1-4 and V is TRBV20-1; a possible D gene is TRBD1 (5 bases). Germline V gene sequence: CDR1 DFQATT, CDR2 SNEGSKA (reference sequence). The CDR3 is 14 amino acids. V lost 5 bases to trimming and J lost 5 bases, with 15 bases between them. CDR3 protein: CSAFDSQWNEKLFF. The CDR3 nucleotides read TGCAGTGCTTTCGACAGCCAGTGGAATGAAAAACTGTTTTTT.

The table lists this clonotype with many counts. The chain is built from TRBV6-1 and TRBJ1-1, with D perhaps matching TRBD1 (6 bases). The CDR3 has 12 residues. V shed 6 bases and J shed 6 bases, with 11 bases lying between them. The germline V gene encodes CDR1 MNHNS and CDR2 SASEGT. CDR3: CASSVQGAEAFF. CDR3 DNA: TGTGCCAGCAGCGTACAGGGAGCTGAAGCTTTCTTT.

This clonotype was recorded many times. V usage is TRBV7-9 and J usage is TRBJ2-7; 9 nucleotides line up with TRBD1. This CDR3 is built from 14 residues. With 4 bases clipped from V and 0 bases from J, the junction kept 1 base outside the gene matches. Germline V gene lookup returns CDR1 SEHNR and CDR2 FQNEAQ (reference sequence). The CDR3 loop reads CASSSTGGSYEQYF. CDR3 in DNA: TGTGCCAGCAGCTCGACAGGGGGCTCCTACGAGCAGTACTTC.